These T cell receptor beta chains were read from a single sample in a study of cytomegalovirus exposure and HLA in healthy donors. The protocol was immunoSEQ multiplex PCR, while the TCRdb copy is restricted to in-frame clones and leaves out a portion. The sample shows about 240,000 clones, around nine tenths of them seen only once. The sample comprised PBMCs. The receptors derive from a man between 18 and 35 years old in good health and CMV-seronegative. Both conserved end residues are part of each CDR3. D genes are given only for firm matches. A row's size may be missing; if present it is once, few, many or a size class.

j_call clone_size cdr3_length v_call d_call cdr3_nt cdr3_aa
TRBJ2-1 . 17 TRBV18 TRBD1 TGTGCCAGCTCACCACCTTCCCGGGACAGGGTCGTCAATGAGCAGTTCTTC CASSPPSRDRVVNEQFF
TRBJ1-1 . 13 TRBV19 . TGTGCCAGTAGTACGGTTATGAACACTGAAGCTTTCTTT CASSTVMNTEAFF
TRBJ1-5 . 13 TRBV9 . TGTGCCAGCAGCACACCAGGGGTTCAGCCCCAGCATTTT CASSTPGVQPQHF
TRBJ1-5 . 15 TRBV5-4 . TGTGCCAGCAGCCCCACGCCGGGACAAGAGCAACCCCAGCATTTT CASSPTPGQEQPQHF
TRBJ2-7 . 14 TRBV13 TRBD1 TGTGCCAGCAGCTCGGGACAGGGGAGCTACGAGCAGTACTTC CASSSGQGSYEQYF
TRBJ1-6 . 16 TRBV5-3 TRBD1 TGTGCCAGAAGCTTGCCCCGGGACAGGGCTGGCTCACCCCTCCACTTT CARSLPRDRAGSPLHF
TRBJ2-7 . 13 TRBV10-3 TRBD1 TGTGCCATCAGTGGGGACAGAGAATACGAGCAGTACTTC CAISGDREYEQYF
TRBJ2-3 . 13 TRBV11-3 . TGTGCCAGCAGCTCTCAGATGGCAGATACGCAGTATTTT CASSSQMADTQYF
TRBJ1-6 . 16 TRBV5-4 TRBD1 TGTGCCAGCAGCTTACAGGGGATTGGAACCGCATCACCCCTCCACTTT CASSLQGIGTASPLHF
TRBJ2-7 . 14 TRBV19 TRBD2 TGTGCCAGTAGTTTGGGACTAGGGTTCTACGAGCAGTACTTC CASSLGLGFYEQYF
TRBJ1-6 . 13 TRBV6-5 . TGTGCCAGCAGGATGTGGGGCCATTCACCCCTCCACTTT CASRMWGHSPLHF
TRBJ1-6 few 12 TRBV5-4 . TGTGCCAGCAGCTTGGACGGTCCACCCCTCCACTTT CASSLDGPPLHF
TRBJ2-5 few 13 TRBV4-3 . TGCGCCAGCAGCCCCGGGAACAAAGAGACCCAGTACTTC CASSPGNKETQYF
TRBJ2-2 . 16 TRBV2 . TGTGCCAGCAGTGAATACGGGGGGCTGGGCACCGGGGAGCTGTTTTTT CASSEYGGLGTGELFF
TRBJ2-4 once 13 TRBV2 TRBD2 TGTGCCAGCAGGGGGGGGAGAGAAAACATTCAGTACTTC CASRGGRENIQYF
TRBJ2-2 . 18 TRBV5-4 TRBD2 TGTGCCAGCAGCCCCGGACTAGCGGGGGGGAAGAACACCGGGGAGCTGTTTTTT CASSPGLAGGKNTGELFF
TRBJ2-6 . 18 TRBV7-8 . TGTGCCAGCAGCCCCCTCGTGTCCGCAGTATCTGGGGCCAACGTCCTGACTTTC CASSPLVSAVSGANVLTF
TRBJ2-7 . 20 TRBV4-3 . TGCGCCAGCAGCCAATCCACTCCCGGGACTCCCGTTGGAACCCACTACGAGCAGTACTTC CASSQSTPGTPVGTHYEQYF
TRBJ1-4 . 16 TRBV7-2 . TGTGCCAGCAGCTTAGAGCCAGGGATCACTAATGAAAAACTGTTTTTT CASSLEPGITNEKLFF
TRBJ2-1 . 15 TRBV6-5 . TGTGCCAGCAGTTGGGACTCCCGAGGAAACAATGAGCAGTTCTTC CASSWDSRGNNEQFF
TRBJ1-1 . 14 TRBV5-6 . TGTGCCAGCAGTCTGTCGGGGGGGAACACTGAAGCTTTCTTT CASSLSGGNTEAFF
TRBJ2-1 . 14 TRBV6-1 TRBD2 TGTGCCAGCAGTGTGGCTAGCGGAAACAATGAGCAGTTCTTC CASSVASGNNEQFF
TRBJ2-3 . 12 TRBV27 . TGTGCCAGCAGTAATTTCCGGGATACGCAGTATTTT CASSNFRDTQYF
TRBJ2-7 once 17 TRBV4-1 TRBD1 TGCGCCAGCAGCCAAGCTAGGCCAGGACAGGGGGGATACGAGCAGTACTTC CASSQARPGQGGYEQYF
TRBJ2-2 once 16 TRBV4-3 TRBD2 TGCGCCAGCAGCCAAAGTAGCGGGGGGGCTACCGGGGAGCTGTTTTTT CASSQSSGGATGELFF
TRBJ2-6 . 17 TRBV5-4 TRBD1 TGTGCCAGCAGCACCGGGACAGGGATCGCTGGGGCCAACGTCCTGACTTTC CASSTGTGIAGANVLTF
TRBJ2-5 . 21 TRBV4-1 TRBD2 TGCGCCAGCAGCCAAGAAGCATTCGGGACTAGCGGGGGGCGCCGGAAAGAGACCCAGTACTTC CASSQEAFGTSGGRRKETQYF
TRBJ1-4 . 18 TRBV7-8 TRBD1 TGTGCCAGCAGCCCCCCCTGGGACAGAATTGCAACTAATGAAAAACTGTTTTTT CASSPPWDRIATNEKLFF
TRBJ2-5 . 14 TRBV18 . TGTGCCAGCTCACCGCAGGGCCCTCAAGAGACCCAGTACTTC CASSPQGPQETQYF
TRBJ2-7 . 13 TRBV4-1 . TGCGCCAGCAGCCATGGGACTGTCTACGAGCAGTACTTC CASSHGTVYEQYF
TRBJ1-3 . 14 TRBV7-9 TRBD1 TGTGCCAGCAGCCGGGGACAGGCTGGAAACACCATATATTTT CASSRGQAGNTIYF
TRBJ1-2 once 13 TRBV4-3 . TGCGCCAGCAGCCACCCACGCGAGGATGGCTACACCTTC CASSHPREDGYTF
TRBJ2-7 . 18 TRBV28 TRBD1 TGTGCCAGCAGTTTATTAGTTCCCGGGACAGGGGAATTCTACGAGCAGTACTTC CASSLLVPGTGEFYEQYF
TRBJ1-2 . 13 TRBV19 . TGTGCCAGTAGTGAGAGCGGGGTTTACGGCTACACCTTC CASSESGVYGYTF
TRBJ2-5 . 15 TRBV29-1 . TGCAGCGTTGAAGGCCAACAGGGTAAAGGGGAGACCCAGTACTTC CSVEGQQGKGETQYF
TRBJ1-1 . 15 TRBV27 TRBD1 TGTGCCAGCAGTGCGGACAGGGGGGCATTCACTGAAGCTTTCTTT CASSADRGAFTEAFF
TRBJ1-4 . 14 TRBV5-1 . TGCGCCAGCAGCTTGGGCAGCGGAAATGAAAAACTGTTTTTT CASSLGSGNEKLFF
TRBJ2-5 . 16 TRBV27 TRBD1 TGTGCCAGCAGTTTATCCGTGACAGGGATCACTGAGACCCAGTACTTC CASSLSVTGITETQYF
TRBJ1-1 . 14 TRBV2 TRBD1 TGTGCCAGCAGACCCGGACAGGGGAGCACTGAAGCTTTCTTT CASRPGQGSTEAFF
TRBJ2-1 . 12 TRBV5-6 . TGTGCCAGCAGCTCCCGGTCGGGTGAGCAGTTCTTC CASSSRSGEQFF
TRBJ2-7 . 15 TRBV4-3 . TGCGCCAGCAGCCAGAGGGAGGGGGTCCCCTACGAGCAGTACTTC CASSQREGVPYEQYF
TRBJ1-4 . 15 TRBV5-1 . TGCGCCAGCAGCTTGGAAGGGGCGCGGGGTGAAAAACTGTTTTTT CASSLEGARGEKLFF
TRBJ2-7 . 12 TRBV19 TRBD1 TGTGCCAGCGGGACAGGGGGGAACGAGCAGTACTTC CASGTGGNEQYF
TRBJ1-6 . 13 TRBV4-2 . TGTGCCAGCAGCCAAGAGGCAGGTTCACCCCTCCACTTT CASSQEAGSPLHF
TRBJ2-7 . 15 TRBV10-3 TRBD1 TGTGCCATCAGTGGTAGGGGGCTTAGCTCCTACGAGCAGTACTTC CAISGRGLSSYEQYF
TRBJ2-6 . 15 TRBV11-2 . TGTGCCAGCAGCTCCGGGGTGCAAGGGGCCAACGTCCTGACTTTC CASSSGVQGANVLTF
TRBJ1-2 . 15 TRBV2 . TGTGCCAGCAGTGAGGGAGGGGAGGGTCACTATGGCTACACCTTC CASSEGGEGHYGYTF
TRBJ1-5 . 12 TRBV6-1 . TGTGCCAGCAGGTTCTTCGGGCAGCCCCAGCATTTT CASRFFGQPQHF